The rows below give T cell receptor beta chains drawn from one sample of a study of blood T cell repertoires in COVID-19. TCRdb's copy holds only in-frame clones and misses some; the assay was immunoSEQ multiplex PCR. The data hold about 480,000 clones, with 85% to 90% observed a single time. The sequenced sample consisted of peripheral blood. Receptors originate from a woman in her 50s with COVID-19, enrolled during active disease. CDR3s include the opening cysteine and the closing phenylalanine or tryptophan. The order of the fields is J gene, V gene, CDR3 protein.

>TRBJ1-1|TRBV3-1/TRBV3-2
CASSQKRTGTTNTEAFF
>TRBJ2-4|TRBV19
CASRQVAKNIQYF
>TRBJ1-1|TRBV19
CASTPSRRGRTEAFF
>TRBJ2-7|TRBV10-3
CAISEGQAYEQYF
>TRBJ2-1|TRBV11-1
CASSVSIDEQFF
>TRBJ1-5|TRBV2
CASSEGAGSNQPQHF
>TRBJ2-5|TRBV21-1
CASTSRGAQGIGETQYF
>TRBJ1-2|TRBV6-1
CASSEETGVSGYTF
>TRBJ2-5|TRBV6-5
CASSYQETQYF
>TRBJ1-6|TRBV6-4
CASSRDSLILNSPLHF
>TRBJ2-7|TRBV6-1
CASSDAARGHVYEQYF
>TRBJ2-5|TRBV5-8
CASSLRVAGAETQYF
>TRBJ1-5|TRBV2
CASTFQGHQPQHF
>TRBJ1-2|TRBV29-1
CSVQGTDYGYTF
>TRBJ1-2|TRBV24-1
CATSDFTGDYGYTF
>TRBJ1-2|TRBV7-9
CASSFGGDTGYTF
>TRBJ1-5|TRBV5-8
CASSLRDRGLPQHF
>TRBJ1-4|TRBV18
CASSPSGDGEKLFF
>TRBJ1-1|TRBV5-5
CASSFNLNTEAFF
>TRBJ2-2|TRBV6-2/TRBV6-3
CASSFPTSGGTNTGELFF
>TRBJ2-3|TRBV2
CASSQTLGRGTDTQYF
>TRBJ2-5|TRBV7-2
CASSSHRDNQETQYF
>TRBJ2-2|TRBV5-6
CASSLVLAPNTGELFF
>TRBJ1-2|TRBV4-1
CASSQDLAVYGYTF
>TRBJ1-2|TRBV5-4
CASSWGDSHYGYTF
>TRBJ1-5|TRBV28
CASDTGTGEMGQPQHF
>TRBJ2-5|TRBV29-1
CSAVQGGETQYF
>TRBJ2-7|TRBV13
CASSPTDSPGNEQYF
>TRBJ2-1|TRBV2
CASSPRALGQFF
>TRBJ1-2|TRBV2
CASRVRGEGYTF
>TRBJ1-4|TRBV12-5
CASGRGGDNEKLFF
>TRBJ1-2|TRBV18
CASSRGQGDSNYGYTF
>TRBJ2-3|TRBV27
CASSSRGERTDTQYF
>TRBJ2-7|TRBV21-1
CASSNRRVLFGEQYF
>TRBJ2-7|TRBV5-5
CASSPGVAYEQYF
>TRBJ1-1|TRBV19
CASRVRGENTEAFF
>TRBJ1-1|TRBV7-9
CASSLARQGARQAFF
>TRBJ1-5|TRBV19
CASSTTGLGQPQHF
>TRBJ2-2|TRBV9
CASSVAVPGELFF
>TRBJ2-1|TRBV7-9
CASGPPTRHYNEQFF
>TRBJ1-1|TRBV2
CASRLQGRNTEAFF
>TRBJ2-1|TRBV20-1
CSARGREQFF
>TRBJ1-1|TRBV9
CASSPSLGGTEAFF
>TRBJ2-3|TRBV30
CAWSHLAGEADTQYF
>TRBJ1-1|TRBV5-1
CASSLAPGVNTEAFF